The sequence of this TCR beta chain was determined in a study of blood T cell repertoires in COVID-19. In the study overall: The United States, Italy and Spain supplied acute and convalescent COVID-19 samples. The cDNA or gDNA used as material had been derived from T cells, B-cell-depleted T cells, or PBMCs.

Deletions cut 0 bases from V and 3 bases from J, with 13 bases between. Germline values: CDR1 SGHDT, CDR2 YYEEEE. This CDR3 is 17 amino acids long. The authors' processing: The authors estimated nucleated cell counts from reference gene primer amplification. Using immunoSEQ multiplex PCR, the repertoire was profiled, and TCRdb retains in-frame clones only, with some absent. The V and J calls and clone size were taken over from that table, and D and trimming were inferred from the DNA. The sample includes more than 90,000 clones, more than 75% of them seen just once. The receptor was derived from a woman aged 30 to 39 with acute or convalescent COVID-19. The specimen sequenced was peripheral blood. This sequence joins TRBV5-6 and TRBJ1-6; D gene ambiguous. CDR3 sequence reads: CASSLAGALYYNSPLHF. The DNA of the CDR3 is TGTGCCAGCAGCTTGGCGGGAGCCCTATACTATAATTCACCCCTCCACTTT.